This T cell receptor (beta chain) originates from a study of post-analysis software for immune sequencing data. At the level of the study: Relapsing-remitting, secondary progressive and progressive-relapsing multiple sclerosis were all included among the disease courses.

The CDR3 covers 14 residues. V lost 5 bases and J lost 3, with 14 bases in between. Germline loops: CDR1 SGHAT, CDR2 FQNNGV. This clonotype was detected ten times or more. Its antigen is not known. Study-wide points: Included in a set of a few TRBV segments more frequent in patients than controls were TRBV5-6, TRBV5-1 and TRBV20-1.

Carried by the TCR beta cDNA libraries were unique molecular identifiers. The T cell input of roughly 0.9 to 11 million gave roughly 500,000 cDNA molecules. TCRdb used MiXCR to reprocess the PCR reads, holding one entry per CDR3 protein. The sample records about 150,000 distinct CDR3 sequences, about 32% being singletons. The chain carries TRBV11-2 and TRBJ2-7; D is unresolved. The source material was blood. The sequence came from a girl aged 5-17 years with multiple sclerosis. CDR3 protein: CASSHTSDGYEQYF. For the CDR3, the DNA is TGTGCCAGCAGCCACACCTCGGACGGCTACGAGCAGTACTTC.